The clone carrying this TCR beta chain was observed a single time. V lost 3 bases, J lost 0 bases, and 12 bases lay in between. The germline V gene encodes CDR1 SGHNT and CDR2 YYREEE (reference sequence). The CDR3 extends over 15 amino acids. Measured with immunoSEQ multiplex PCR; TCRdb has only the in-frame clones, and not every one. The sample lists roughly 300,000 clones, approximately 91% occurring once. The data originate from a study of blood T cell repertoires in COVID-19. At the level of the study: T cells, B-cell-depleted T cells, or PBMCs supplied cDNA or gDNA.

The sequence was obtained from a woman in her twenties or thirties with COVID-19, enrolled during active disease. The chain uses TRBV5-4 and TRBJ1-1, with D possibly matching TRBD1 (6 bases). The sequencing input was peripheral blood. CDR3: CASSSTGLMNTEAFF. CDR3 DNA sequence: TGTGCCAGCAGCTCTACAGGGCTCATGAACACTGAAGCTTTCTTT.